This T cell receptor beta chain derives from a study of spatial heterogeneity in lung cancer. The wider study: Alpha-chain detections were consistently fewer than beta-chain detections among the sequences.

Time point: sample taken at primary tumor resection. The donor population consisted of approximately 68 patients with untreated, early-stage non-small cell lung cancer. Tumor, nontumor lung or frozen PBMC supplied whole RNA that was sequenced unsorted. The J segment lost 4 bases and the V segment lost 2 bases, leaving 12 bases of the junction unmatched. Germline V lookup: CDR1 DFQATT, CDR2 SNEGSKA (reference sequence). The CDR3 consists of 16 residues. TCRdb recomputed calls from the 5' RACE reads with MiXCR, one row per CDR3 protein. The sample holds 20,000 to 25,000 distinct CDR3 sequences; about 3% are singletons and the top ten take more than 25%.

The genes are TRBV20-1 and TRBJ2-3, with TRBD2 identical over 7 bases. This material consisted of PBMCs, taken at surgery. This sequence originates from a female donor with early-stage non-small cell lung cancer. Here the CDR3 reads CSARSFAGAFADTQYF. In DNA form, the CDR3 reads TGCAGTGCTAGAAGCTTCGCGGGAGCCTTCGCAGATACGCAGTATTTT.